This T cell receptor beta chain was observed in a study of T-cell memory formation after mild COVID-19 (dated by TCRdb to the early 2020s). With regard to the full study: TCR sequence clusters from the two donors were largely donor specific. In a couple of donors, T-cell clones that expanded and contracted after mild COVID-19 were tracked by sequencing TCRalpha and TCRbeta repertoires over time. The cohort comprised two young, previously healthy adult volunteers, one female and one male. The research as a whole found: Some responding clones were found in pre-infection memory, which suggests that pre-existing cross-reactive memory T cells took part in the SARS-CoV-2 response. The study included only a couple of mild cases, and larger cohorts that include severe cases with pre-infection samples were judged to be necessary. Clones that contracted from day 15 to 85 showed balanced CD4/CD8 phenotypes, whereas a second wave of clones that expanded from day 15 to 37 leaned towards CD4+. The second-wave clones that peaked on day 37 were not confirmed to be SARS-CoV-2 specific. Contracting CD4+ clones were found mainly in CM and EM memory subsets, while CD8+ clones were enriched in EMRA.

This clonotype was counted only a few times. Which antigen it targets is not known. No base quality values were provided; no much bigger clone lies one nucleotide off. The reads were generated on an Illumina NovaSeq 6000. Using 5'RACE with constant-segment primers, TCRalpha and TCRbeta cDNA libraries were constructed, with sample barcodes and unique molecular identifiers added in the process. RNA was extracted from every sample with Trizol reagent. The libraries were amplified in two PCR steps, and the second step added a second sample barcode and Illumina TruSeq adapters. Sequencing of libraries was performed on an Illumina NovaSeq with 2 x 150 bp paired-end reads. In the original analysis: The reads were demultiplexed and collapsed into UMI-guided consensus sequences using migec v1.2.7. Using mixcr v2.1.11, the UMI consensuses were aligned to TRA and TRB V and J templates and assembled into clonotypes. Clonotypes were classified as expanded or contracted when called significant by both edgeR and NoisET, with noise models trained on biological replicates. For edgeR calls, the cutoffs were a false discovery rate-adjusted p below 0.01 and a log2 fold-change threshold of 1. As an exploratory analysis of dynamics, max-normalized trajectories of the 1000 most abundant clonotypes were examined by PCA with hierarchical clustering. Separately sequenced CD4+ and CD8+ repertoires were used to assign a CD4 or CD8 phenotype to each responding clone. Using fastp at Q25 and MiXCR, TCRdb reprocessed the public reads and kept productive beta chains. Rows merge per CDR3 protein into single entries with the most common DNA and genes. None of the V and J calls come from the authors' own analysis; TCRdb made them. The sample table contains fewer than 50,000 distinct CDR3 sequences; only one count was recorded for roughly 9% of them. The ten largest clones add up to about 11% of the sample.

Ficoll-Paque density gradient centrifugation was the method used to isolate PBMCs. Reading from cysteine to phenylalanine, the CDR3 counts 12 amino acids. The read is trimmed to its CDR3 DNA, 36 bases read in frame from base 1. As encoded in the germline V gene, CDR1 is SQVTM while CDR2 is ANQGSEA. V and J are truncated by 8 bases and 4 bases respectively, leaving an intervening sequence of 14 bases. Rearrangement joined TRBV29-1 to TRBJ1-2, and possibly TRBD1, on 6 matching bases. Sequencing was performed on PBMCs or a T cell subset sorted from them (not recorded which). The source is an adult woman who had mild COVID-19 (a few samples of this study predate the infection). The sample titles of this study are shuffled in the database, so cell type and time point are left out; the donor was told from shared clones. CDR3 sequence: CSHWDIAYGYTF. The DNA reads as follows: TGCAGCCACTGGGACATTGCCTATGGCTACACCTTC. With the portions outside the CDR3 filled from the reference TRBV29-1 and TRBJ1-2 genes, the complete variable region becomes SAVISQKPSRDICQRGTSLTIQCQVDSQVTMMFWYRQQPGQSLTLIATANQGSEATYESGFVIDKFPISRPNLTFSTLTVSNMSPEDSSIYLCSHWDIAYGYTFGSGTRLTVV.